This TCR beta chain came from a study of Ad26.COV2.S vaccination and SARS-CoV-2 variants. Across the whole study: Donor allocation was to the COV1001 Ad26.COV2.S trial arm.

The table came from immunoSEQ multiplex PCR; TCRdb's copy has only in-frame clones and leaves some out. The repertoire holds 300,000 to 400,000 clones, with just under 85% as singletons. Described treatment: 19 received Ad26.COV2.S at low or high dose, single or two shots; several received placebo; per-sample allocation not given. It was on day 63 after the first vaccine or placebo injection that samples were taken. It was Wuhan-strain SARS-CoV-2 spike that the Ad26 vaccine vector expressed. The sample here was peripheral blood, taken in a trial of Ad26.COV2.S vaccine versus placebo. The sequence came from a person aged 18 to 65 who received the Ad26.COV2.S COVID-19 vaccine or a placebo.

CDR3 sequence reads: CASSKSWVPGSNYGYTF. For the CDR3, the DNA is TGTGCCAGCAGCAAGTCGTGGGTGCCGGGCAGTAACTATGGCTACACCTTC. The V gene is TRBV21-1, the J gene TRBJ1-2. TRBV21-1 is marked as a pseudogene. The CDR3 is 17 amino acids.